These 17 T cell receptor beta chains were sequenced from one sample in a study of beta chain features in type 1 diabetes. The study's findings and limits: Across all four CD4+ subsets, people with type 1 diabetes showed modestly shorter TCRB CDR3s.

These receptors are not linked to any known antigen. What was sequenced were expressed TCRB transcripts, since all of the isolated RNA had been reverse transcribed. Produced via immunoSEQ multiplex PCR; TCRdb's table is partial and in-frame only. The repertoire holds about 340,000 clones, with approximately 10% as singletons. The specimen sequenced was central memory CD4+ T cells from blood. The origin of the receptors is a man aged 30-40 years with type 1 diabetes.

V usage is TRBV7-9 and J usage is TRBJ2-7; 10 bases map to TRBD1. The CDR3 covers 15 residues. Germline V CDR1 and CDR2: SEHNR, FQNEAQ (reference sequence). Trimming removed 1 base from V and 3 bases from J; junction bases left unmatched: 3. In DNA form, the CDR3 reads TGTGCCAGCAGCTTAGGGACAGGGGGAATCTACGAGCAGTACTTC. Amino acids: CASSLGTGGIYEQYF.

This chain joins TRBV7-2 and TRBJ1-2, with a weak D call TRBD1 (5 bases). V dropped 3 bases and J dropped 5 bases, with 22 bases sitting between them. Per the germline V gene, CDR1 is SGHTA and CDR2 is FQGNSA. CDR3 size: 17 residues. The CDR3 region is CASSFTGIPENWYGYTF. CDR3 bases: TGTGCCAGCAGCTTTACAGGAATCCCTGAGAATTGGTATGGCTACACCTTC.

The sample holds a few counts of this clone. V and J are TRBV2 and TRBJ1-6; D not certain. The CDR3 covers 14 residues. V dropped 8 bases and J dropped 6 bases, with 14 bases sitting between them. Germline lookup yields CDR1 SNHLY and CDR2 FYNNEI. CDR3 protein: CASRSDVRNSPLHF. CDR3 nucleotides: TGTGCCAGCCGGTCCGACGTCCGTAATTCACCCCTCCACTTT.

In its sample, this clone was seen a few times. This chain uses TRBV7-9 with TRBJ2-1; the D gene is possibly TRBD1 (5 bases). The V end was cut by 4 bases, the J end by 3 bases, with 10 bases between. From germline, CDR1 is SEHNR and CDR2 FQNEAQ (reference sequence). The CDR3 is made up of 14 amino acids. CDR3 amino acids: CASSWITGYNEQFF. The CDR3 bases are TGTGCCAGCAGCTGGATAACAGGCTACAATGAGCAGTTCTTC.

Concerning this clone: This clone may be a read error of a much larger clone one base away. The chain links TRBV6-5 to TRBJ2-1; D possibly corresponds to TRBD1 (6 bases). Germline V gene data show CDR1 as MNHEY and CDR2 as SVGAGI. The CDR3 extends over 16 amino acids. The V end lost 3 bases, the J end lost 7 bases, and 19 bases lay between the germline ends. The CDR3 nucleotides read TGTGCCAGCAGTTATGATGTACAGGGCCCACCGAATGAGCAGTTCTTC. Amino acid sequence: CASSYDVQGPPNEQFF.

Comments on this clone: A junction boundary mismatches the germline segment, possibly from a read error. The rearrangement joins TRBV7-2 to TRBJ2-1; TRBD2 matches 12 bases. Germline CDR1 and CDR2: SGHTA and FQGNSA. The CDR3 runs to 15 residues. CDR3 sequence reads: CASSPLAGGPNEQFF. In DNA, the CDR3 is TGCGCCAGCTCTCCCCTAGCGGGGGGGCCCAATGAGCAGTTCTTC. Full variable domain (outside the CDR3, taken from reference TRBV7-2 and TRBJ2-1): GAGVSQSPSNKVTEKGKDVELRCDPISGHTALYWYRQSLGQGLEFLIYFQGNSAPDKSGLPSDRFSAERTGGSVSTLTIQRTQQEDSAVYLCASSPLAGGPNEQFFGPGTRLTVL.

This clone was found a few times. J is TRBJ2-3 and V is TRBV18; D ambiguous. Trimming shortened V by 6 bases and J by 7 bases, and 17 bases separated the two germline ends. CDR3 length equals 14 residues. In germline, CDR1 is KGHSH, CDR2 LQKENI. CDR3 sequence reads: CASSSIGQPNTQYF. The CDR3 bases are TGTGCCAGCTCCTCTATCGGGCAGCCTAATACGCAGTATTTT.

The chain recombines TRBV6-1 with TRBJ2-7; 7 bases fit TRBD2. The CDR3 totals 12 residues. J lost 2 bases, V lost 10 bases, and 5 bases had no gene match. Germline lookup yields CDR1 MNHNS and CDR2 SASEGT. CDR3 nucleotide sequence: TGTGCCACGGCTAGCGGCGCCTACGAGCAGTACTTC. Translating it yields CATASGAYEQYF.

This clone was detected a few times. The chain carries TRBV10-3 and TRBJ2-3, with a weak D call TRBD1 (5 bases). The CDR3 is 13 residues long. The V end lost 2 bases, the J end lost 14 bases, and 17 bases lay between the germline ends. The germline CDR1 and CDR2 sequences are ENHRY and SYGVKD. The CDR3 bases are TGTGCCATCAGTGAGGGGGCTTCCCGAAGGTGGTATTTT. Translating it yields CAISEGASRRWYF.

The rearrangement links TRBV7-2 to TRBJ2-2; 7 nucleotides agree with TRBD2. Germline loops: CDR1 SGHTA, CDR2 FQGNSA. The length of the CDR3 is 14 residues. The V gene end was trimmed by 6 bases and the J gene end by 6 bases; junction bases not matched to a gene: 7. This CDR3 reads CASRASGAPGELFF. The CDR3 region has the DNA TGTGCCAGCAGGGCCAGCGGGGCCCCCGGGGAGCTGTTTTTT.

This clone was counted between two and nine times. The chain has TRBV7-2 and TRBJ2-3; TRBD2 aligns across 9 bases. Germline V CDR1 and CDR2: SGHTA, FQGNSA. The CDR3 contains 16 residues. Trimming removed 0 bases from V and 2 bases from J; junction bases left unmatched: 3. CDR3 protein: CASSLALAGYTDTQYF. The DNA for the CDR3 is TGTGCCAGCAGCTTAGCGCTAGCGGGGTACACAGATACGCAGTATTTT. Together with reference TRBV7-2 and TRBJ2-3, the CDR3 gives the full variable domain: GAGVSQSPSNKVTEKGKDVELRCDPISGHTALYWYRQSLGQGLEFLIYFQGNSAPDKSGLPSDRFSAERTGGSVSTLTIQRTQQEDSAVYLCASSLALAGYTDTQYFGPGTRLTVL.

This clone was detected ten times or more. Other DNA variants within this sample encode the same CDR3. The gene calls are TRBV7-2 and TRBJ2-1; 7 bases are shared with TRBD2. The CDR3 spans 15 residues. CDR1 SGHTA and CDR2 FQGNSA come from the germline V gene. V lost 2 bases, J lost 7 bases, and 8 bases stayed unmatched. CDR3 residues: CASSLQAGGGNEQFF. DNA of the CDR3: TGTGCCAGCAGCTTACAGGCCGGGGGAGGGAATGAGCAGTTCTTC.

This chain links TRBV27 with TRBJ2-7; no clear D gene. Trimming shortened V by 3 bases and J by 3 bases, and 9 bases separated the two germline ends. The CDR3 is made up of 13 amino acids. Germline CDR1 and CDR2: MNHEY and SMNVEV (reference sequence). The CDR3 DNA is TGTGCCAGCAGTTTGAAGGGTTACTACGAGCAGTACTTC. The encoded protein is CASSLKGYYEQYF.

The chain couples TRBV7-2 to TRBJ2-5; 10 positions agree with TRBD2. The CDR3 runs to 15 residues. After removal of 1 base from V and 5 bases from J, the junction contained 4 bases not matched to a gene. Germline-derived CDR1 and CDR2 are SGHTA and FQGNSA. DNA for the CDR3: TGTGCCAGCAGCTTAGAGCGGGGGGGCACCGAGACCCAGTACTTC. This codes for CASSLERGGTETQYF.

In regard to this clone: Sequence at one end of the junction differs from germline and may be a read error. V and J are TRBV7-7 and TRBJ2-2, with D possibly being TRBD1 (5 bases). This CDR3 comprises 16 residues. Per the germline V gene, CDR1 is SSHAT and CDR2 is FNYEAQ (reference sequence). CDR3 coding DNA: TGTGCTAGCACCTCCGAATTGGGGCAGCACACCGGGGAGCTGTTTTTT. Its protein is CASTSELGQHTGELFF.

The rearrangement links TRBV5-4 to TRBJ1-2; 10 bases match TRBD1. The germline gives CDR1 SGHNT, CDR2 YYREEE (reference sequence). The CDR3 length is 13 residues. Unmatched junction bases numbered 4, after V lost 4 bases and J lost 7 bases. CDR3 nucleotide sequence: TGTGCCAGCAGCCAAGGGACAGGGGTTGGCTACACCTTC. Its translation is CASSQGTGVGYTF. Variable domain in full (rest from reference TRBV5-4 and TRBJ1-2): ETGVTQSPTHLIKTRGQQVTLRCSSQSGHNTVSWYQQALGQGPQFIFQYYREEENGRGNFPPRFSGLQFPNYSSELNVNALELDDSALYLCASSQGTGVGYTFGSGTRLTVV.

The V gene is TRBV11-2, the J gene TRBJ2-7, with 9 bases fitting TRBD2. CDR3 length: 15 residues. After removal of 2 bases from V and 4 bases from J, the junction contained 6 bases not matched to a gene. The germline gives CDR1 SGHAT, CDR2 FQNNGV. As DNA, the CDR3 is TGTGCCAGCAGCTTACCCCTTAGCGGGGGTTACGAGCAGTACTTC. Translated, it gives CASSLPLSGGYEQYF.